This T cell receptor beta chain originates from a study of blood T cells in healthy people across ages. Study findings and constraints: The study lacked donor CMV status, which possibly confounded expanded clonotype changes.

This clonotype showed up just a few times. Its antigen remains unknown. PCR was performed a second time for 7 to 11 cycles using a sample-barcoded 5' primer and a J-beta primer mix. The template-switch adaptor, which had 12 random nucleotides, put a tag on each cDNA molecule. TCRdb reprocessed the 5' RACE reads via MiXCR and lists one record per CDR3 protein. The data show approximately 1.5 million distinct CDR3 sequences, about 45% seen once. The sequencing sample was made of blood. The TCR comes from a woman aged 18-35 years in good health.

CDR3 amino acids: CASKRSVEETQYF. The CDR3 DNA reads TGTGCCAGCAAGCGAAGCGTCGAAGAGACCCAGTACTTC. V and J are TRBV7-2 and TRBJ2-5, with D unclear. The V and J ends lost 7 bases and 3 bases respectively, with 12 bases between them. This CDR3 has 13 amino acids. The germline V gene has CDR1 SGHTA and CDR2 FQGNSA.